This T cell receptor beta chain was profiled in a study of shared clonotypes between healthy human individuals. Study-wide results and caveats: Sorted-subset samples were not fully sequenced, rarefaction indicated. Lower generation probabilities were found for non-shared clonotypes than for those shared by all four donors.

Regarding this clone: Its antigen is still unknown.

Naive CD8 cells lacked CD45RO, underwent positive selection for CCR7 and left out terminally differentiated effector memory CD45RA+ cells. The repertoire was sequenced with immunoSEQ multiplex PCR; TCRdb's copy has only in-frame clones and lacks some. The table includes around 2,100,000 clones, about 95% detected once. V lost 4 bases and J lost 5; bases outside the gene matches: 7. The CDR3 is 14 residues long. The V gene's germline CDR1 is LGHNA and CDR2 YSLEER. The sequencing input was naive CD8+ T cells sorted from blood. The gene calls are TRBV4-3 and TRBJ2-5; TRBD1 matches 7 bases. The TCR sequence derives from a man between 18 and 35 years old in good health. The CDR3: CASSLLTGDETQYF. As DNA, the CDR3 is TGCGCCAGCAGCCTATTAACAGGGGATGAGACCCAGTACTTC.